Sequencing of this T cell receptor beta chain was carried out in a study of blood T cells in healthy people across ages. Findings and limits, study-wide: What prevented conclusive comparison of naive and antigen-experienced cells was that PBMCs were unsorted. The unknown donor CMV status may have confounded expanded clonotype changes. One million T cells yielded diversity estimates that were considered underestimates.

The CDR3 extends over 19 amino acids. V lost 3 bases and J lost 0; bases outside the gene matches: 15. Germline values: CDR1 SGHRS, CDR2 YFSETQ. Only a few counts were recorded for this clonotype. As yet, its antigen is unknown. Then a second PCR, running roughly 7 to 11 cycles, was carried out with a sample-barcoded 5' primer and a J-beta primer mix. TCRdb itself ran the 5' RACE reads through MiXCR, one entry per CDR3 protein. This table has around 1,000,000 distinct CDR3 sequences, under 30% appearing once. This same sample was also taken into another study, of T cells of mothers and their children.

Sequenced: blood. This receptor was identified in a girl aged 2 to 10 in good health. The rearrangement uses TRBV5-1 and TRBJ2-5; TRBD2 matches 9 bases. The CDR3 nucleotides are TGCGCCAGCAGCTCAAATGACGCTAGCGGGACCCTGTACCAAGAGACCCAGTACTTC. Translating gives CASSSNDASGTLYQETQYF.